Listed below are T cell receptor beta chains from one sample, sequenced in a study of T cell responses to AZD1222 COVID-19 vaccine. Method: immunoSEQ multiplex PCR; TCRdb's copy keeps in-frame clones and lacks some. The sample carries some 150,000 clones, over 90% recorded once. Sequences were derived from peripheral blood, sampled on day 0 of AZD1222 vaccination. The origin of the receptors is an adult in good health. Each CDR3 is given with its conserved first and last residue. The D gene is left open where the match is weak. For some rows the clone size is stated as once, few or many, or as a class when expanded; others skip it.

TRBJ2-1	TRBV4-1	-	19	TRBD2	CASSQTGLAGLSSYNEQFF	TGCGCCAGCAGCCAAACGGGACTAGCGGGACTGAGCTCCTACAATGAGCAGTTCTTC
TRBJ1-5	TRBV10-3	-	16	TRBD1	CAISDDLGTVNQPQHF	TGTGCCATCAGTGATGACCTCGGGACAGTCAATCAGCCCCAGCATTTT
TRBJ1-1	TRBV7-2	-	16	-	CASSFDREGKDTEAFF	TGTGCCAGCAGCTTCGATCGAGAGGGAAAGGACACTGAAGCTTTCTTT
TRBJ1-2	TRBV12-3/TRBV12-4	-	11	-	CASSQQGGYTF	TGTGCCAGCAGTCAGCAGGGAGGCTACACCTTC
TRBJ2-1	TRBV30	-	15	-	CAWSRLANSYNEQFF	TGTGCCTGGAGTCGCCTAGCGAACTCCTACAATGAGCAGTTCTTC
TRBJ2-5	TRBV28	-	14	TRBD1	CASSGQGRGETQYF	TGTGCCAGCAGTGGACAGGGGAGAGGAGAGACCCAGTACTTC
TRBJ2-3	TRBV1	-	15	-	CTSSPRDRGADTQYF	TGCACCAGCAGCCCTCGGGATAGGGGGGCAGATACGCAGTATTTT
TRBJ1-1	TRBV6-1	-	14	-	CASSETWENTEAFF	TGTGCCAGCAGTGAGACTTGGGAGAACACTGAAGCTTTCTTT
TRBJ2-1	TRBV6-5	-	11	-	CASQQYNEQFF	TGTGCCAGCCAACAGTACAATGAGCAGTTCTTC
TRBJ1-1	TRBV18	few	13	TRBD1	CASSADRDTEAFF	TGTGCCAGCTCAGCAGACAGGGACACTGAAGCTTTCTTT
TRBJ2-3	TRBV14	-	14	TRBD2	CASSQSGRGDTQYF	TGTGCCAGCAGCCAATCTGGGAGGGGAGATACGCAGTATTTT
TRBJ2-1	TRBV7-9	-	16	TRBD2	CASSIGTSGIYNEQFF	TGTGCCAGCAGCATCGGGACTAGCGGGATCTACAATGAGCAGTTCTTC
TRBJ1-6	TRBV28	-	16	-	CASSLQESSYNSPLHF	TGTGCCAGCAGTTTACAGGAGAGCTCCTATAATTCACCCCTCCACTTT
TRBJ1-4	TRBV30	-	14	TRBD1	CAWRRTGELEKLFF	TGTGCCTGGAGAAGGACAGGGGAATTGGAAAAACTGTTTTTT
TRBJ2-7	TRBV7-8	-	14	TRBD2	CASSLGRGGYEQYF	TGTGCCAGCAGCTTAGGGCGGGGAGGGTACGAGCAGTACTTC
TRBJ2-3	TRBV4-1	-	16	-	CASSQLWGQGTDTQYF	TGCGCCAGCAGCCAATTATGGGGCCAGGGCACAGATACGCAGTATTTT
TRBJ1-2	TRBV15	once	14	-	CATSRDWTEYGYTF	TGTGCCACCAGCAGAGATTGGACGGAATATGGCTACACCTTC
TRBJ2-1	TRBV24-1	-	20	TRBD2	CATSEPPGLAGGPVYNEQFF	TGTGCCACCAGTGAGCCCCCGGGACTAGCGGGAGGGCCGGTCTACAATGAGCAGTTCTTC
TRBJ2-7	TRBV7-8	-	14	TRBD2	CASLAGTSSYEQYF	TGTGCCAGCCTAGCGGGAACCAGCTCCTACGAGCAGTACTTC
TRBJ2-5	TRBV30	-	13	TRBD1	CAWSTGAQETQYF	TGTGCCTGGAGTACAGGGGCCCAAGAGACCCAGTACTTC
TRBJ1-1	TRBV28	few	16	-	CASSTRSGGVETEAFF	TGTGCCAGCAGTACCAGGAGTGGGGGGGTGGAGACTGAAGCTTTCTTT
TRBJ1-4	TRBV28	-	15	-	CASSLSREENEKLFF	TGTGCCAGCAGTTTATCTCGTGAGGAGAATGAAAAACTGTTTTTT
TRBJ1-4	TRBV5-1	-	14	-	CASSLTGTNEKLFF	TGCGCCAGCAGCTTGACTGGAACTAATGAAAAACTGTTTTTT
TRBJ2-7	TRBV2	once	15	TRBD2	CASKEGLAGFYEQYF	TGTGCCAGCAAAGAAGGACTAGCGGGATTCTACGAGCAGTACTTC
TRBJ2-2	TRBV9	once	17	TRBD2	CASSVAVAGDDTGELFF	TGTGCCAGCAGCGTAGCGGTGGCGGGAGATGACACCGGGGAGCTGTTTTTT
TRBJ1-5	TRBV28	once	15	-	CASSLFRGSDQPQHF	TGTGCCAGCAGTTTATTTCGGGGTTCGGATCAGCCCCAGCATTTT
TRBJ2-2	TRBV7-2	once	14	-	CASSPHPNTGELFF	TGTGCCAGCAGCCCCCACCCCAACACCGGGGAGCTGTTTTTT